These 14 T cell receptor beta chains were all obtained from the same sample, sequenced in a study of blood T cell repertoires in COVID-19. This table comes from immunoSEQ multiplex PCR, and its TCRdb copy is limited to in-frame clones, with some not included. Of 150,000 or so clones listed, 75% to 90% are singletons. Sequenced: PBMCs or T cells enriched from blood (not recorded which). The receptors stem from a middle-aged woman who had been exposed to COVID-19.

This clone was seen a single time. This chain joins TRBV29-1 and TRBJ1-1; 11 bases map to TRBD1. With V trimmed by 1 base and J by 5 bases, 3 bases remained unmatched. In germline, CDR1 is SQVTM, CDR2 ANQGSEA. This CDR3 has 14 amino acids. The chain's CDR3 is CSVEGGDRGTEAFF. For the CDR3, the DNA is TGCAGCGTTGAAGGGGGGGACAGGGGGACTGAAGCTTTCTTT.

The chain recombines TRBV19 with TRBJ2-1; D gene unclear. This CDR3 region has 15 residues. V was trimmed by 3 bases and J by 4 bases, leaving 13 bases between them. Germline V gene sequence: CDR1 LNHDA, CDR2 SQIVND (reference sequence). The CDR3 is CASSIGPGVYNEQFF. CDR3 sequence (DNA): TGTGCCAGTAGTATCGGCCCGGGTGTTTACAATGAGCAGTTCTTC.

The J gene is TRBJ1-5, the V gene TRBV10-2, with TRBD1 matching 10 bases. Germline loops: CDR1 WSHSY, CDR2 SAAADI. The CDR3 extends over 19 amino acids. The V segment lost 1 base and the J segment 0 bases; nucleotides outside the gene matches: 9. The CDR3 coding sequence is TGCGCCAGCAGTGAGTATTGGGACAGGGGATCCTATAGCAATCAGCCCCAGCATTTT. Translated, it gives CASSEYWDRGSYSNQPQHF.

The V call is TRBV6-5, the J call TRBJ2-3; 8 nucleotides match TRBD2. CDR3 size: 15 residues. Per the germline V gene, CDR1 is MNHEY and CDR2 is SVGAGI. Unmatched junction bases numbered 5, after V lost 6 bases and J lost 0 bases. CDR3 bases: TGTGCCAGCAGCCTAGCGGGCACTAGCACAGATACGCAGTATTTT. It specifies CASSLAGTSTDTQYF.

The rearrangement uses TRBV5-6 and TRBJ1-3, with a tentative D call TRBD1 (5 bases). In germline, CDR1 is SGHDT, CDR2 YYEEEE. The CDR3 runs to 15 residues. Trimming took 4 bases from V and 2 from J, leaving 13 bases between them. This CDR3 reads CASSRITGAGNTIYF. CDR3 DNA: TGTGCCAGCAGCCGCATAACAGGTGCTGGAAACACCATATATTTT.

The CDR3 DNA reads TGTGCCAGCAGCTCCAGGGGCAGGACCACTGAAGCTTTCTTT. Amino acid sequence: CASSSRGRTTEAFF. The genes are TRBV11-2 and TRBJ1-1, with D tentatively TRBD1 (6 bases). The CDR3 is 14 amino acids. CDR1 and CDR2 (germline): SGHAT, FQNNGV. Trimming pared 4 bases from V and 4 bases from J, leaving 13 bases between. Based on the CDR3 plus reference TRBV11-2 and TRBJ1-1, the full variable domain is EAGVAQSPRYKIIEKRQSVAFWCNPISGHATLYWYQQILGQGPKLLIQFQNNGVVDDSQLPKDRFSAERLKGVDSTLKIQPAKLEDSAVYLCASSSRGRTTEAFFGQGTRLTVV.

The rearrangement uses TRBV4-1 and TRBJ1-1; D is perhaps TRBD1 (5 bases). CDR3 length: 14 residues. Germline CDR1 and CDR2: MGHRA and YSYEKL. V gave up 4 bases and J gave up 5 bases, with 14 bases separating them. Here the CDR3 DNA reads TGCGCCAGCAGCCCTACAGGATTCGGGACTGAAGCTTTCTTT. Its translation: CASSPTGFGTEAFF.

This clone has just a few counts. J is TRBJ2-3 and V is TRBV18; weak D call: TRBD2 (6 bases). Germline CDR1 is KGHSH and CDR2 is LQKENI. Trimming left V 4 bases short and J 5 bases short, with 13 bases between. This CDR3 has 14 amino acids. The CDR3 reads CASSRGDGQDTQYF. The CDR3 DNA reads TGTGCCAGCTCACGGGGGGACGGCCAAGATACGCAGTATTTT.

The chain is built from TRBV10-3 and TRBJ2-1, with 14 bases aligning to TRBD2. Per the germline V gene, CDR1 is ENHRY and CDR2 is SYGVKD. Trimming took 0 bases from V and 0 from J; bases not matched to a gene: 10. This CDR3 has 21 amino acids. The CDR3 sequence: CAISESGRGTSGSGSYNEQFF. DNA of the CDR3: TGTGCCATCAGTGAGTCCGGGAGAGGGACTAGCGGGAGCGGCTCCTACAATGAGCAGTTCTTC.

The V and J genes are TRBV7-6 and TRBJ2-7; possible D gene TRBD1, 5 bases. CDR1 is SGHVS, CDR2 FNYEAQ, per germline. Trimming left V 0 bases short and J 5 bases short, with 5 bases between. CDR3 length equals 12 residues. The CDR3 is CASSLAGDEQYF. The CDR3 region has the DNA TGTGCCAGCAGCTTAGCAGGGGACGAGCAGTACTTC.

As DNA, the CDR3 is TGTGCCAGCAGCGCCTATCCGGGACAGGTTTACGAGCAGTACTTC. Protein: CASSAYPGQVYEQYF. This chain connects TRBV9 to TRBJ2-7, with 8 bases that match TRBD1. V gave up 3 bases and J gave up 4 bases; unmatched junction bases: 9. Germline CDR1 is SGDLS and CDR2 is YYNGEE. The CDR3 spans 15 residues.

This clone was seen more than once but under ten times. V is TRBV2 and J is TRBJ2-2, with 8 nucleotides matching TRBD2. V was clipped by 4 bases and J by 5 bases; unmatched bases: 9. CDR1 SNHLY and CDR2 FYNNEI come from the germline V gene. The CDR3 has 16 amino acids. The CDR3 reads CASSGPDGGVTGELFF. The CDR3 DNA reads TGTGCCAGCAGTGGTCCCGACGGGGGGGTTACCGGGGAGCTGTTTTTT.

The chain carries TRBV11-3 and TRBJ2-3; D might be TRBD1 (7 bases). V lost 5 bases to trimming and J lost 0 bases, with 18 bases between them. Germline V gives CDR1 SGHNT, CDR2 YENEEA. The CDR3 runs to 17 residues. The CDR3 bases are TGTGCCAGCAGCCCAGGCGGCGGGACAGCCAGCACAGATACGCAGTATTTT. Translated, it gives CASSPGGGTASTDTQYF.

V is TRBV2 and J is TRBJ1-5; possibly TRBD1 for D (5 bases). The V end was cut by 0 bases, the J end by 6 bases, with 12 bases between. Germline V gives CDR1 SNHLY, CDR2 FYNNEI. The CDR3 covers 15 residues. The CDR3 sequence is CASSEALPGGQPQHF. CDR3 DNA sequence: TGTGCCAGCAGTGAAGCGCTTCCGGGGGGTCAGCCCCAGCATTTT.